The 17 T cell receptor beta chains presented below share a single source sample, sequenced in a study of CD8+ T cells in alopecia areata. It was cDNA, reverse transcribed from extracted RNA, that served as the sequencing template. Data came from immunoSEQ multiplex PCR; TCRdb stores just in-frame clones and leaves some out. The table lists around 180,000 clones, under 80% of them singletons, with approximately 1.3% in the top ten. Treatment specified: oral pan-JAK inhibitor, 5-10 mg twice daily. This specimen was CD4+ T cells sorted from blood, taken at week 49, from a patient treated with tofacitinib. The receptors were sampled from a human donor with alopecia areata.

The chain links TRBV30 to TRBJ1-1; D gene uncertain. The CDR3 length is 11 residues. Germline CDR1 reads GTSNPN; CDR2 reads SVGIG (reference sequence). V was trimmed by 3 bases and J by 7 bases, leaving 9 bases between them. The CDR3 DNA is TGTGCCTGGAGACCCCTGGTTGAAGCTTTCTTT. It specifies CAWRPLVEAFF.

As to this clone: At the DNA level, this CDR3 is encoded by other sequences in the same sample as well. The CDR3 spells CASSVAGSGANVLTF. The CDR3 DNA sequence: TGTGCCAGCAGCGTAGCAGGCTCTGGGGCCAACGTCCTGACTTTC. The chain is built from TRBV9 and TRBJ2-6, with unresolved D. Germline values: CDR1 SGDLS, CDR2 YYNGEE. CDR3 size: 15 residues. Trimming took off 0 bases at V and 0 bases at J, with 4 bases between the two ends.

V is TRBV6-6 and J is TRBJ1-5; tentatively, D is TRBD1 (6 bases). V dropped 4 bases and J dropped 0 bases, with 13 bases sitting between them. Looked up from germline, CDR1 is MNHNY and CDR2 is SVGAGI (reference sequence). The CDR3 length is 16 residues. CDR3 sequence: CASSSDSLYSNQPQHF. CDR3 DNA sequence: TGTGCCAGCAGTTCGGACAGCCTTTATAGCAATCAGCCCCAGCATTTT.

This chain links TRBV4-3 with TRBJ2-6; D ambiguous. V shed 1 base and J shed 2 bases, with 6 bases lying between them. Looked up from germline, CDR1 is LGHNA and CDR2 is YSLEER. This CDR3 comprises 15 residues. DNA for the CDR3: TGCGCCAGCAGCCAAGTTACAGCTGGGGCCAACGTCCTGACTTTC. The encoded protein is CASSQVTAGANVLTF.

The chain has TRBV30 and TRBJ1-6; the D is unclear. V shed 0 bases and J shed 7 bases, with 13 bases lying between them. There are 15 residues in the CDR3. In germline, CDR1 is GTSNPN, CDR2 SVGIG (reference sequence). The CDR3 sequence: CAWSVLRAGNSPLHF. CDR3 nucleotide sequence: TGTGCCTGGAGTGTTCTCCGCGCAGGAAATTCACCCCTCCACTTT.

This chain uses TRBV29-1 with TRBJ1-2; D is undetermined. CDR3 length: 14 amino acids. Trimming left V 0 bases short and J 4 bases short, with 12 bases between. The germline gives CDR1 SQVTM, CDR2 ANQGSEA. The DNA for the CDR3 is TGCAGCGTTGAAGAACGGCAGGAGTTCTATGGCTACACCTTC. This encodes CSVEERQEFYGYTF.

The chain links TRBV30 to TRBJ1-1, with a weak D call TRBD1 (5 bases). The CDR3 has 15 amino acids. Germline V gene data show CDR1 as GTSNPN and CDR2 as SVGIG (reference sequence). V was trimmed by 2 bases and J by 0 bases, leaving 13 bases between them. The CDR3 here is CAWSPIDSLNTEAFF. CDR3 coding DNA: TGTGCCTGGAGTCCTATTGACAGTCTGAACACTGAAGCTTTCTTT.

The chain recombines TRBV25-1 with TRBJ2-2; no definite D call. The CDR3 consists of 13 residues. Germline CDR1 reads MGHDK; CDR2 reads SYGVNS. Trimming stripped 7 bases from V and 4 bases from J, with 10 bases between. The chain's CDR3 is CASTSVGTGELFF. The CDR3 bases are TGTGCCAGCACCTCAGTGGGCACCGGGGAGCTGTTTTTT.

The chain links TRBV7-2 to TRBJ2-5, with D unresolved. From germline, CDR1 is SGHTA and CDR2 FQGNSA. The CDR3 totals 12 residues. V was clipped by 8 bases and J by 4 bases, with 11 bases between them. As DNA, the CDR3 is TGTGCCAGCGGCTCAGTCCGAGAGACCCAGTACTTC. The encoded protein is CASGSVRETQYF.

The V gene is TRBV30, the J gene TRBJ1-2; no clear D gene. The CDR3 runs 13 residues. Germline V CDR1 and CDR2: GTSNPN, SVGIG (reference sequence). Trimming took 1 base from V and 4 from J, leaving 10 bases between them. Written as DNA, the CDR3 is TGTGCCTGGAGTGAAGTCCAGTTCTATGGCTACACCTTC. Amino acids: CAWSEVQFYGYTF.

The J gene is TRBJ2-7, the V gene TRBV30, with 10 bases identical to TRBD1. This CDR3 has 15 residues. The germline gives CDR1 GTSNPN, CDR2 SVGIG (reference sequence). J was trimmed by 6 bases and V by 2 bases; bases with no gene match: 10. In nucleotides, the CDR3 is TGTGCCTGGAGTCGGAGTCGGGACAGGGGATTCGAGCAGTACTTC. Protein sequence: CAWSRSRDRGFEQYF.

This clone was observed a handful of times. The chain combines TRBV15 with TRBJ1-5; D gene uncertain. Germline V CDR1 and CDR2: LNHNV, YYDKDF (reference sequence). Trimming took off 8 bases at V and 0 bases at J, with 11 bases between the two ends. The CDR3 loop spans 14 amino acids. The CDR3 nucleotides are TGTGCCACCGGGCGGATAGATAGCAATCAGCCCCAGCATTTT. This sequence encodes CATGRIDSNQPQHF. Together with reference TRBV15 and TRBJ1-5, the CDR3 gives the full variable domain: DAMVIQNPRYQVTQFGKPVTLSCSQTLNHNVMYWYQQKSSQAPKLLFHYYDKDFNNEADTPDNFQSRRPNTSFCFLDIRSPGLGDTAMYLCATGRIDSNQPQHFGDGTRLSIL.

This chain uses TRBV7-9 with TRBJ2-1; D gene unclear. CDR1 and CDR2 from the germline V gene are SEHNR and FQNEAQ (reference sequence). The ends were cut back, 5 bases at V and 4 bases at J, with 9 bases in the middle. This CDR3 spans 13 amino acids. This chain's CDR3 is CASSLSSYNEQFF. The CDR3 DNA reads as TGTGCCAGCAGCCTTAGCTCGTACAATGAGCAGTTCTTC.

This clone was observed a few times. This chain links TRBV6-1 with TRBJ2-5; 8 bases align to TRBD1. CDR1 and CDR2 from the germline V gene are MNHNS and SASEGT. Unmatched junction bases numbered 11, after V lost 6 bases and J lost 5 bases. The CDR3 consists of 15 residues. CDR3 region: CASSARTGYEETQYF. The CDR3 DNA follows: TGTGCCAGCAGCGCCCGGACAGGGTATGAGGAGACCCAGTACTTC.

V and J are TRBV6-5 and TRBJ1-1, with D perhaps TRBD1 (5 bases). From germline, CDR1 is MNHEY and CDR2 SVGAGI. The CDR3 consists of 13 residues. Trimming stripped 7 bases from V and 1 base from J, with 10 bases between. The CDR3 region is CASNRGRNTEAFF. The CDR3, as DNA: TGTGCCAGCAATAGGGGCCGGAACACTGAAGCTTTCTTT.

A single count supports this clone. The genes are TRBV27 and TRBJ2-1, with 12 positions matching TRBD2. This CDR3 has 16 residues. Per germline, CDR1 MNHEY and CDR2 SMNVEV (reference sequence). The J segment lost 2 bases and the V segment lost 5 bases, leaving 4 bases of the junction unmatched. The CDR3 nucleotides are TGTGCCAGCAGTCTGACTAGCGGGGGAACCTACAATGAGCAGTTCTTC. Protein product: CASSLTSGGTYNEQFF.

The CDR3 loop is CAWRRVSGIYGYTF. Here the CDR3 DNA reads TGTGCCTGGAGGAGAGTTTCGGGAATCTATGGCTACACCTTC. V usage is TRBV30 and J usage is TRBJ1-2, with D unresolved. The V and J ends lost 3 bases and 4 bases respectively, with 15 bases between them. CDR1 is GTSNPN, CDR2 SVGIG, per germline (reference sequence). The CDR3 has 14 residues.